This paragraph reports one T cell receptor beta chain. These data are taken from a study of blood T cell repertoires in COVID-19. For the study at large: COVID-19 samples from acute and convalescent phases originated in the United States, Italy and Spain.

Germline CDR1 reads SGHTA; CDR2 reads FQGNSA. The CDR3 totals 15 residues. The V gene lost 5 bases and the J gene lost 5 bases, with 15 bases spanning the gap. Participants came from fewer than 25 US areas, aged about 18 to 90 years. Participant-given clinical history determined each cohort assignment. TCRdb keeps only in-frame clones here, not all; method: immunoSEQ multiplex PCR. The sample carries nearly 400,000 clones, roughly 89% recorded once. The rearrangement links TRBV7-2 to TRBJ1-4; D may be TRBD1 (5 bases). The receptor comes from a woman aged 25 to 39 who had recovered from COVID-19. The sequenced sample consisted of PBMCs or T cells enriched from blood (not recorded which). The CDR3 sequence is CASSVRGLVNEKLFF. For the CDR3, the DNA is TGTGCCAGCAGCGTTCGGGGGTTGGTGAATGAAAAACTGTTTTTT. The full variable domain, its missing parts supplied by reference TRBV7-2 and TRBJ1-4, is GAGVSQSPSNKVTEKGKDVELRCDPISGHTALYWYRQSLGQGLEFLIYFQGNSAPDKSGLPSDRFSAERTGGSVSTLTIQRTQQEDSAVYLCASSVRGLVNEKLFFGSGTQLSVL.